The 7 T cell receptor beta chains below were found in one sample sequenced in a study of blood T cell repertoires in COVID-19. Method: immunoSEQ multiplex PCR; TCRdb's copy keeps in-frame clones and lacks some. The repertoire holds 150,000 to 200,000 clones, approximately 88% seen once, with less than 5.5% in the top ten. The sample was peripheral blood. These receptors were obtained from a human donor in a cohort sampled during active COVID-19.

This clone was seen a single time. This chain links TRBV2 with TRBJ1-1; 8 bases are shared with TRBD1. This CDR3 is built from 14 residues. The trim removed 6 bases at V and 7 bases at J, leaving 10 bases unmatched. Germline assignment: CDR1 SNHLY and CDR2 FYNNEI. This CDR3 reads CASRSTGEDVEAFF. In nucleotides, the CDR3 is TGTGCCAGCAGATCGACAGGGGAGGACGTTGAAGCTTTCTTT.

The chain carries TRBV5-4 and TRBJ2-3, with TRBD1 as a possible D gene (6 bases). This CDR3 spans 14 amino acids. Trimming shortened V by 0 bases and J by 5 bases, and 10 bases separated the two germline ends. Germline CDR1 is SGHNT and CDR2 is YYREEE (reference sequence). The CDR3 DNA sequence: TGTGCCAGCAGCTTGGGGGGGCTGGGAGATACGCAGTATTTT. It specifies CASSLGGLGDTQYF.

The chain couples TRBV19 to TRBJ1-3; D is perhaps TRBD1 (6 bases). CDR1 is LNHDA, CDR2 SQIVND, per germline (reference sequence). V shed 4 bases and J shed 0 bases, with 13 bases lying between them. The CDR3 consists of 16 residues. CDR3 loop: CASSTGQTRSGNTIYF. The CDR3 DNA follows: TGTGCCAGTAGTACAGGACAGACGCGCTCTGGAAACACCATATATTTT.

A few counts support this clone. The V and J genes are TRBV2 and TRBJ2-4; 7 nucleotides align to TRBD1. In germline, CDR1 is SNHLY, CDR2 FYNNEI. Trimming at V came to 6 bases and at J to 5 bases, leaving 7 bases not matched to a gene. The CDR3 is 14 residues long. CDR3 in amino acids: CASSSQGIQNIQYF. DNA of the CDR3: TGTGCCAGCAGCTCACAGGGGATTCAAAACATTCAGTACTTC.

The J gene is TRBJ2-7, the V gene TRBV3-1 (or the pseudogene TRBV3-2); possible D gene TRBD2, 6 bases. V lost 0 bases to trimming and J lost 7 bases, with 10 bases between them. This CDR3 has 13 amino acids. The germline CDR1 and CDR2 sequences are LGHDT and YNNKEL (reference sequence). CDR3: CASSQEGLQEQYF. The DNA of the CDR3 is TGTGCCAGCAGCCAAGAGGGACTTCAGGAGCAGTACTTC.

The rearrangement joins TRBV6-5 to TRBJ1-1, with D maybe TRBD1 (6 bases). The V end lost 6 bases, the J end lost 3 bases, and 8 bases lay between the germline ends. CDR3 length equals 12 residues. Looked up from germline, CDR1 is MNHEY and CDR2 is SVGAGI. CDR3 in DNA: TGTGCCAGCAGGCGACAGGACACTGAAGCTTTCTTT. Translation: CASRRQDTEAFF.

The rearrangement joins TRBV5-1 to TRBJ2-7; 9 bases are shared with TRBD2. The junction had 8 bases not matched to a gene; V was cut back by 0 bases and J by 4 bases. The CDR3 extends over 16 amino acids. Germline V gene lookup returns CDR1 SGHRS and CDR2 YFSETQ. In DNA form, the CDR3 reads TGCGCCAGCAGCTTGGGGTTTCCTAGCGGGGCTTACGAGCAGTACTTC. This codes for CASSLGFPSGAYEQYF. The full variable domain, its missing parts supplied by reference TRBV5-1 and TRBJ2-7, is KAGVTQTPRYLIKTRGQQVTLSCSPISGHRSVSWYQQTPGQGLQFLFEYFSETQRNKGNFPGRFSGRQFSNSRSEMNVSTLELGDSALYLCASSLGFPSGAYEQYFGPGTRLTVT.